This paragraph covers one T cell receptor (beta chain) sequence. Judged by its sample share, this clonotype qualifies as medium-sized (0.01 to 0.1%). Its antigen remains undetermined. Base qualities are not at hand, and no much larger clone is one base apart. The sample's time point label is to be understood as: sample taken at primary tumor resection. TCR sequencing used whole RNA extracted from tumor and nontumor lung tissue, or from cryopreserved PBMC samples, without cell sorting. Donors were 72 patients with early-stage, untreated non-small cell lung cancer from the lung TRACERx cohort. A patient was chosen for TCR sequencing only when enough RNA was available from at least two tumor regions. The sample originates from a study of spatial heterogeneity in lung cancer (dated by TCRdb to between 2019 and 2020). Regarding the study in general: Beta-chain transcripts were consistently detected in greater numbers than alpha-chain transcripts, which likely reflected higher beta-chain transcript abundance. In the raw uncorrected reads, each unique combination of TCR and UMI appeared more than ten times on average. In non-small cell lung cancer, the study quantitatively compared TCR alpha and beta repertoires across several tumor regions, matched nontumor lung, and blood. The study linked features of the TCR repertoire to counts of nonsynonymous mutations, which were determined by whole-exome sequencing of tumor tissue. At surgery, 200 to 250 tumor regions, 61 to 75 matched nontumor lung samples and more than 50 PBMC samples were TCR-sequenced for both alpha and beta chains. The research as a whole found: Ubiquitous expanded tumor TCRs were found in blood more often at tumor resection than at routine follow-up. Additional single-cell paired TCR alpha and beta sequencing was considered necessary to confirm, at a functional level, the hypothesis that regional TCRs recognize regional mutations.

Library preparation was by 5' RACE. The sequencer listed for this sample is NextSeq 500. The TCR library protocol attached a unique molecular identifier to each TCR cDNA molecule to allow correction of PCR and sequencing errors. Processing in the source paper ran as follows. TCR identification, UMI-based error correction and CDR3 extraction were performed with Decombinator tools. Expanded TCRs were defined as those above a frequency of 2 per 1,000, corresponding to the top 1% of the tumor frequency distribution. Renyi diversity was computed with the R vegan package after each repertoire had been subsampled 100 times to 5,000 TCRs. CDR3 similarity networks were built from amino acid triplet string-kernel similarity, with CDR3s being connected when pairwise similarity was above 0.82. TCRdb reworked the public reads: Q25 trimming with fastp, MiXCR clone assembly, productive beta chains retained. Each entry is one CDR3 protein sequence, shown with its most common DNA and genes. V and J calls and clone size were set by TCRdb, not the authors. This sample has roughly 9,900 distinct CDR3 sequences in its table, and 8.6% of those were observed once. The top ten clones comprise 20% to 30% of the sample.

V drops 0 bases and J drops 0 bases, leaving 6 bases in between. The CDR3 sequence holds 14 residues, the cysteine and phenylalanine included. The entry retains the CDR3 DNA only, 42 bases that are in frame from base 1. CDR1 SGDLS and CDR2 YYNGEE are derived from the germline V gene. The origin of this receptor is a male donor with early-stage non-small cell lung cancer. This sequence uses TRBV9 and TRBJ2-5, with the D gene too uncertain to name. The sequencing here drew on PBMCs, taken at surgery. The DNA sequence is given as TGTGCCAGCAGCGTAGGGACGCACCAAGAGACCCAGTACTTC. Translated, this is CASSVGTHQETQYF.